The 5 T cell receptor beta chains below were found in one sample sequenced in a study of T cells in Graves' hyperthyroidism and ophthalmopathy. Amplification of TCR beta CDR3 regions used RNA as the template. TCR CDR3 regions were first amplified by RT-PCR with HTBI primers. A single record per CDR3 protein comes from TCRdb applying MiXCR to the multiplex PCR reads. The data contain about 400,000 distinct CDR3 sequences, about 14% of them seen just once; the ten biggest clones take up roughly a fifth. The sequenced sample was blood. The receptors here all came from a woman aged 25 to 45 with Graves' ophthalmopathy.

This clonotype was counted ten times or more. This chain connects TRBV7-8 to TRBJ2-5; unclear D gene. Germline V lookup: CDR1 SGHVS, CDR2 FQNEAQ. V was pared by 1 base and J by 5 bases, with 11 bases between. This CDR3 spans 14 amino acids. The CDR3 DNA is TGTGCCAGCAGCTTAGTGCAGGTTGGCGAGACCCAGTACTTC. Translation gives CASSLVQVGETQYF. The whole variable domain, remainder taken from reference TRBV7-8 and TRBJ2-5, is GAGVSQSPRYKVAKRGQDVALRCDPISGHVSLFWYQQALGQGPEFLTYFQNEAQLDKSGLPSDRFFAERPEGSVSTLKIQRTQQEDSAVYLCASSLVQVGETQYFGPGTRLLVL.

This clonotype was recorded many times. The chain carries TRBV2 and TRBJ2-6, with 8 positions matching TRBD1. V lost 6 bases to trimming and J lost 4 bases; unmatched junction nucleotides: 11. Germline values: CDR1 SNHLY, CDR2 FYNNEI. This CDR3 has 17 residues. The DNA for the CDR3 is TGTGCCAGCAGATTTGAAATGACAGGGGTCGGGGCCAACGTCCTGACTTTC. Its translation: CASRFEMTGVGANVLTF.

This clonotype showed up many times. The rearrangement uses TRBV9 and TRBJ2-5, with 9 bases that match TRBD2. In germline, CDR1 is SGDLS, CDR2 YYNGEE. J was trimmed by 5 bases and V by 3 bases; bases with no gene match: 8. This CDR3 spans 15 amino acids. The CDR3 loop reads CASSAGTSPRETQYF. In nucleotides, the CDR3 is TGTGCCAGCAGCGCCGGGACTAGCCCTAGGGAGACCCAGTACTTC.

Concerning this clonotype: Germline and junction disagree at one end, which may indicate a read error. This chain links TRBV7-7 with TRBJ2-2, with 7 bases fitting TRBD2. Germline lookup yields CDR1 SSHAT and CDR2 FNYEAQ (reference sequence). This CDR3 region has 13 residues. The CDR3: CASSLGGKGELFF. CDR3 in DNA: TGTGCTAGCAGCCTGGGGGGGAAAGGGGAGCTGTTTTTT.

This clonotype has a count of ten or more. The chain employs TRBV15 and TRBJ2-1; TRBD2 matches 11 bases. The germline CDR1 and CDR2 sequences are LNHNV and YYDKDF (reference sequence). The CDR3 has 17 amino acids. V was clipped by 5 bases and J by 6 bases; unmatched bases: 12. CDR3 DNA sequence: TGTGCCACCAGCGGGGTACACGAGACTAGCGGGGCCAATGAGCAGTTCTTC. Protein sequence: CATSGVHETSGANEQFF.